What follows are 12 T cell receptor beta chains derived from one specimen sequenced in a study of blood T cell repertoires in COVID-19 (dated by TCRdb to the early 2020s). Library method: the immunoSEQ multiplex PCR assay. Here the immuneACCESS table is served through TCRdb, limited to in-frame sequences with V and J called. Missing clones are a known gap in these copies; in checked studies unresolved V genes cover under half, and the rest lacks a known reason. The sample table contains under 200,000 clones; only one count was recorded for approximately 86% of them. In total, the top ten clones hold 20% to 25% of the sample. Sequenced: PBMCs or T cells enriched from blood (not recorded which). The source is a woman in her 40s in a cohort exposed to, infected with or recovered from COVID-19 (not recorded which).

This chain's CDR3 is CASSSRTSGRVETQYF. CDR3 in DNA: TGTGCCAGCAGCTCCCGGACTAGCGGGAGGGTGGAGACCCAGTACTTC. The V and J genes are TRBV7-2 and TRBJ2-5, with 15 nucleotides matching TRBD2. From germline, CDR1 is SGHTA and CDR2 FQGNSA. The length of the CDR3 is 16 residues. Trimming cost V 4 bases and J 5 bases; bases outside gene matches: 5.

The chain is built from TRBV12-3 or TRBV12-4 and TRBJ1-3; tentative D call: TRBD1 (6 bases). V gave up 5 bases and J gave up 6 bases, with 11 bases separating them. This CDR3 has 13 amino acids. The CDR3, as DNA: TGTGCCAGCAGTCTAGTGGGGGCAAACACCATATATTTT. Its protein product is CASSLVGANTIYF.

The V and J genes are TRBV4-1 and TRBJ1-5; D gene unclear. Germline assignment: CDR1 MGHRA and CDR2 YSYEKL. V gave up 1 base and J gave up 2 bases, with 12 bases separating them. The CDR3 is 16 residues long. CDR3 sequence reads: CASSQGNLVGNQPQHF. The CDR3 bases are TGCGCCAGCAGCCAAGGGAATCTAGTGGGCAATCAGCCCCAGCATTTT.

The DNA for the CDR3 is TGTGCCAGCAGCTTAGGGAGGACTGAAGCTTTCTTT. Translating gives CASSLGRTEAFF. The chain carries TRBV11-3 and TRBJ1-1, with D hard to call. V was cut by 1 base and J by 5 bases, with 5 bases left in between. The CDR3 has 12 residues. CDR1 and CDR2 from the germline V gene are SGHNT and YENEEA.

The chain is built from TRBV5-5 and TRBJ2-1; 9 positions match TRBD2. The CDR3 extends over 16 amino acids. V was clipped by 5 bases and J by 10 bases; unmatched bases: 16. The germline gives CDR1 SGHKS, CDR2 YYEKEE (reference sequence). CDR3 coding DNA: TGTGCCAGCAGTTATCGATCCGGGACTAGCTTAATAGAGCAGTTCTTC. This encodes CASSYRSGTSLIEQFF.

The rearrangement joins TRBV6-5 to TRBJ1-1, with unresolved D. V lost 10 bases and J lost 4, with 13 bases in between. The V gene's germline CDR1 is MNHEY and CDR2 SVGAGI. The CDR3 spans 12 residues. CDR3 DNA sequence: TGTGCCACCTCGGGAATGCGCACTGAAGCTTTCTTT. Translated, it gives CATSGMRTEAFF.

This chain uses TRBV7-6 with TRBJ2-1; 13 bases agree with TRBD2. V lost 0 bases, J lost 4 bases, and 6 bases stayed unmatched. The length of the CDR3 is 18 residues. Germline V gene data show CDR1 as SGHVS and CDR2 as FNYEAQ. The CDR3 DNA follows: TGTGCCAGCAGCTTAGCCGGGACTAGCGGGACCCTTTACAATGAGCAGTTCTTC. It codes for CASSLAGTSGTLYNEQFF.

The V and J genes are TRBV25-1 and TRBJ2-1, with 7 bases matching TRBD1. The germline CDR1 and CDR2 sequences are MGHDK and SYGVNS. This CDR3 has 15 residues. The J segment lost 5 bases and the V segment lost 3 bases, leaving 7 bases of the junction unmatched. This CDR3 is CASSDPRQGDNEQFF. In DNA, the CDR3 is TGTGCCAGCAGTGACCCCCGACAGGGCGACAATGAGCAGTTCTTC. The full variable domain, in which reference TRBV25-1 and TRBJ2-1 provide the parts outside the CDR3, is EADIYQTPRYLVIGTGKKITLECSQTMGHDKMYWYQQDPGMELHLIHYSYGVNSTEKGDLSSESTVSRIRTEHFPLTLESARPSHTSQYLCASSDPRQGDNEQFFGPGTRLTVL.

This rearrangement joins TRBV6-2 or TRBV6-3 to TRBJ1-1, with D uncertain. Trimming left V 0 bases short and J 0 bases short, with 14 bases between. The germline V gene encodes CDR1 MNHEY and CDR2 SVGEGT. The CDR3 contains 17 residues. In nucleotides, the CDR3 is TGTGCCAGCAGTTACTCCCCGAACGGGGAGATGAACACTGAAGCTTTCTTT. Translating gives CASSYSPNGEMNTEAFF.

The V gene is TRBV7-2, the J gene TRBJ2-3, with 9 bases matching TRBD2. Germline assignment: CDR1 SGHTA and CDR2 FQGNSA. The J segment lost 6 bases and the V segment lost 5 bases, leaving 15 bases of the junction unmatched. There are 17 residues in the CDR3. CDR3 sequence: CASSALGAGGPGDTQYF. The CDR3 region has the DNA TGTGCCAGCAGCGCCTTGGGTGCGGGAGGGCCCGGGGATACGCAGTATTTT. The full variable domain, with the rest looked up from reference TRBV7-2 and TRBJ2-3, is GAGVSQSPSNKVTEKGKDVELRCDPISGHTALYWYRQSLGQGLEFLIYFQGNSAPDKSGLPSDRFSAERTGGSVSTLTIQRTQQEDSAVYLCASSALGAGGPGDTQYFGPGTRLTVL.

The V call is TRBV25-1, the J call TRBJ1-1, with 7 bases matching TRBD1. Trimming at V came to 5 bases and at J to 7 bases, leaving 10 bases not matched to a gene. Germline V gene lookup returns CDR1 MGHDK and CDR2 SYGVNS. The CDR3 has 14 amino acids. In nucleotides, the CDR3 is TGTGCCAGCAGTCCCCCCGGACAGGCCCTTGAAGCTTTCTTT. Translating it yields CASSPPGQALEAFF.

The CDR3 DNA reads as TGTGCCAGCAGCATAACAGGGTTCAGCTCCTACGAGCAGTACTTC. Its translation is CASSITGFSSYEQYF. V and J are TRBV27 and TRBJ2-7; weak D call: TRBD1 (6 bases). CDR1 and CDR2 from the germline V gene are MNHEY and SMNVEV (reference sequence). Trimming took 6 bases from V and 0 from J, leaving 15 bases between them. There are 15 residues in the CDR3.